The 29 T cell receptor beta chains below were found in one sample sequenced in a study of STAT3 mutations in large granular lymphocyte leukemia (dated by TCRdb to the late 2010s). What the research found in general, with its limitations: Every T-LGLL patient showed at least one immunodominant TCRbeta clonotype, and about half showed multiple immunodominant subclonotypes.

Receptors were amplified or captured by the immunoSEQ multiplex PCR assay. Sourced from immuneACCESS, this table was stored by TCRdb with only in-frame sequences that have V and J called. A share of the clones is absent; for the studies checked, an unresolved V gene accounts for under half, and the remainder has no known explanation. This sample holds more than 7,000 clones; about 88% were observed only once. 75% to 90% of the sample goes to the ten largest clones. These TCRs are of unknown antigen specificity. The sample taken for sequencing was peripheral blood mononuclear cells. The receptor set was obtained from a man aged 80 or over with T-cell large granular lymphocyte leukemia. Some clones in this sample may be carry-over from other donors' samples. The age is the age at diagnosis.

This chain connects TRBV18 to TRBJ2-5; D not certain. Germline V gene data show CDR1 as KGHSH and CDR2 as LQKENI. The CDR3 runs to 15 residues. V lost 5 bases and J lost 5, with 18 bases in between. Written as DNA, the CDR3 is TGTGCCAGCTCAAAAAACGGACCCCCCATGGAGACCCAGTACTTC. Translated: CASSKNGPPMETQYF.

The J gene is TRBJ2-3, the V gene TRBV5-4, with TRBD1 matching 9 bases. CDR3 length: 15 amino acids. V trimming: 6 bases; J trimming: 7 bases; junction bases outside the gene matches: 12. Germline lookup yields CDR1 SGHNT and CDR2 YYREEE (reference sequence). The CDR3 nucleotides read TGTGCCAGCACCGCGGGACAGGGAGGGGGCAATACGCAGTATTTT. This gives the protein CASTAGQGGGNTQYF.

The chain carries TRBV27 and TRBJ2-5, with TRBD1 matching over 9 bases. Germline V gives CDR1 MNHEY, CDR2 SMNVEV (reference sequence). This CDR3 is built from 15 residues. J lost 5 bases, V lost 6 bases, and 10 bases had no gene match. The CDR3 sequence is CASRTGQGPWETQYF. Here the CDR3 DNA reads TGTGCCAGCAGGACTGGACAGGGGCCATGGGAGACCCAGTACTTC.

The V call is TRBV5-1, the J call TRBJ2-5, with no clear D. CDR1 and CDR2 (germline): SGHRS, YFSETQ. The CDR3 runs 12 residues. Trimming left V 5 bases short and J 1 base short, with 6 bases between. The CDR3 protein is CASSQTQETQYF. As DNA, the CDR3 is TGCGCCAGCAGTCAGACCCAAGAGACCCAGTACTTC.

The chain carries TRBV6-1 and TRBJ1-6; D is possibly TRBD1 (5 bases). V was clipped by 0 bases and J by 7 bases, with 13 bases between them. Germline V gives CDR1 MNHNS, CDR2 SASEGT. This CDR3 spans 16 amino acids. DNA of the CDR3: TGTGCCAGCAGTGAAGCTGGGGGGGTTCCAAATTCACCCCTCCACTTT. It specifies CASSEAGGVPNSPLHF.

J is TRBJ2-3 and V is TRBV14, with D maybe TRBD2 (5 bases). CDR1 and CDR2 (germline): SGHDN, FVKESK. This CDR3 has 12 amino acids. The V end was cut by 6 bases, the J end by 4 bases, with 8 bases between. CDR3 coding DNA: TGTGCCAGCAGACTCGGGGCAGATACGCAGTATTTT. This codes for CASRLGADTQYF.

The chain couples TRBV7-2 to TRBJ1-5; no clear D. Germline V gene lookup returns CDR1 SGHTA and CDR2 FQGNSA. The CDR3 runs to 15 residues. The V end was cut by 1 base, the J end by 1 base, with 8 bases between. The CDR3: CASSLVGESNQPQHF. The CDR3 coding sequence is TGTGCCAGCAGCTTAGTTGGGGAGAGCAATCAGCCCCAGCATTTT.

This chain uses TRBV19 with TRBJ2-6; 7 bases fit TRBD2. CDR3 length: 15 residues. V was clipped by 6 bases and J by 2 bases; unmatched bases: 4. Looked up from germline, CDR1 is LNHDA and CDR2 is SQIVND (reference sequence). CDR3 loop: CASRGLSPGANVLTF. Written as DNA, the CDR3 is TGTGCCAGTAGGGGACTATCGCCTGGGGCCAACGTCCTGACTTTC.

The chain is built from TRBV28 and TRBJ2-5; D is unresolved. CDR3 length equals 13 residues. The V gene's germline CDR1 is MDHEN and CDR2 SYDVKM. The V and J ends lost 2 bases and 0 bases respectively, with 4 bases between them. The CDR3 loop is CASSLGYQETQYF. CDR3 in DNA: TGTGCCAGCAGTTTAGGGTACCAAGAGACCCAGTACTTC.

V and J are TRBV28 and TRBJ1-2; D gene unclear. Between the trimmed V and J ends, which lost 1 base and 4 bases, there was a span of 13 bases. The CDR3 loop spans 15 amino acids. Germline CDR1 is MDHEN and CDR2 is SYDVKM. CDR3 nucleotides: TGTGCCAGCAGTTTATCGGTTCTACGACTCTATGGCTACACCTTC. Translating it yields CASSLSVLRLYGYTF.

V and J are TRBV7-2 and TRBJ1-2, with a possible D match to TRBD1 (6 bases). The CDR3 is 15 amino acids. V was shortened by 6 bases and J by 2 bases, with 16 bases between the two germline ends. Germline V gives CDR1 SGHTA, CDR2 FQGNSA. CDR3 nucleotides: TGTGCCAGCAGTATGACAGGAAAAGTCAACTATGGCTACACCTTC. As protein: CASSMTGKVNYGYTF.

This sequence joins TRBV7-4 and TRBJ1-6; 9 bases map to TRBD1. Germline CDR1 SGHVT, CDR2 SQSDAQ. The J segment lost 10 bases and the V segment lost 5 bases, leaving 3 bases of the junction unmatched. This CDR3 contains 13 residues. CDR3 region: CASSVGQGSPLHF. Written as DNA, the CDR3 is TGTGCCAGCAGCGTGGGACAGGGCTCACCCCTCCACTTT.

The gene calls are TRBV9 and TRBJ2-3; weak D call: TRBD1 (6 bases). Germline V gene lookup returns CDR1 SGDLS and CDR2 YYNGEE. The CDR3 is made up of 15 amino acids. V was shortened by 0 bases and J by 1 base, with 9 bases between the two germline ends. This CDR3 reads CASSVVDSGTDTQYF. For the CDR3, the DNA is TGTGCCAGCAGCGTAGTGGACAGTGGCACAGATACGCAGTATTTT.

The rearrangement links TRBV6-5 to TRBJ1-2; D gene ambiguous. The CDR3 spans 12 residues. The V end lost 7 bases, the J end lost 2 bases, and 8 bases lay between the germline ends. From germline, CDR1 is MNHEY and CDR2 SVGAGI. The CDR3 sequence: CASTGGNYGYTF. CDR3 DNA sequence: TGTGCCAGCACGGGCGGGAACTATGGCTACACCTTC.

The chain uses TRBV5-1 and TRBJ1-2, with D possibly being TRBD1 (6 bases). This CDR3 region has 15 residues. Germline-derived CDR1 and CDR2 are SGHRS and YFSETQ. With 0 bases removed from V and 7 bases from J, the gap between germline ends came to 16 bases. CDR3 DNA sequence: TGCGCCAGCAGCTTGGATTCAGGGGAAAAGGGTGGCTACACCTTC. It translates to CASSLDSGEKGGYTF.

J is TRBJ1-2 and V is TRBV5-1; D call uncertain. From germline, CDR1 is SGHRS and CDR2 YFSETQ. With 0 bases removed from V and 2 bases from J, the gap between germline ends came to 2 bases. The CDR3 loop spans 12 amino acids. CDR3 in amino acids: CASSLDNYGYTF. DNA of the CDR3: TGCGCCAGCAGCTTGGACAACTATGGCTACACCTTC. Full variable domain (outside the CDR3, taken from reference TRBV5-1 and TRBJ1-2): KAGVTQTPRYLIKTRGQQVTLSCSPISGHRSVSWYQQTPGQGLQFLFEYFSETQRNKGNFPGRFSGRQFSNSRSEMNVSTLELGDSALYLCASSLDNYGYTFGSGTRLTVV.

The rearrangement uses TRBV5-1 and TRBJ1-4; tentatively, D is TRBD1 (5 bases). Trimming took off 4 bases at V and 8 bases at J, with 15 bases between the two ends. The CDR3 contains 14 residues. The germline gives CDR1 SGHRS, CDR2 YFSETQ. DNA of the CDR3: TGCGCCAGCAGCCCCGGTGAGGGGTGGGAAAAACTGTTTTTT. It yields the protein CASSPGEGWEKLFF.

The V gene is TRBV7-2, the J gene TRBJ2-1, with D hard to call. This CDR3 is 12 amino acids long. Trimming stripped 1 base from V and 3 bases from J, with 1 base between. Germline assignment: CDR1 SGHTA and CDR2 FQGNSA. The CDR3 here is CASSLVYNEQFF. Written as DNA, the CDR3 is TGTGCCAGCAGCTTAGTCTACAATGAGCAGTTCTTC.

The chain is built from TRBV7-2 and TRBJ2-1; D unresolved. Germline V gene lookup returns CDR1 SGHTA and CDR2 FQGNSA. Trimming shortened V by 0 bases and J by 1 base, and 7 bases separated the two germline ends. There are 15 residues in the CDR3. The CDR3 DNA reads as TGTGCCAGCAGCTTAGCCCGGTCTTCCTACAATGAGCAGTTCTTC. This codes for CASSLARSSYNEQFF. The complete variable domain, with remaining parts taken from reference TRBV7-2 and TRBJ2-1, reads GAGVSQSPSNKVTEKGKDVELRCDPISGHTALYWYRQSLGQGLEFLIYFQGNSAPDKSGLPSDRFSAERTGGSVSTLTIQRTQQEDSAVYLCASSLARSSYNEQFFGPGTRLTVL.

The chain is built from TRBV5-6 and TRBJ2-3, with D perhaps matching TRBD2 (5 bases). This CDR3 comprises 12 residues. V lost 4 bases and J 10 bases, leaving 13 bases between the germline ends. Germline V gene sequence: CDR1 SGHDT, CDR2 YYEEEE. The CDR3 nucleotides read TGTGCCAGCAGCGGGCCGACGGGGTCGCAGTATTTT. Amino acid sequence: CASSGPTGSQYF.

This clone has just one count. This CDR3 is CASSDIGRISGANVLTF. In DNA, the CDR3 is TGTGCCAGCAGCGACATCGGACGGATCTCTGGGGCCAACGTCCTGACTTTC. This chain uses TRBV9 with TRBJ2-6; D uncertain. V was clipped by 3 bases and J by 0 bases, with 13 bases between them. This CDR3 has 17 amino acids. CDR1 is SGDLS and CDR2 is YYNGEE in the germline V gene.

A single count supports this clone. V and J are TRBV5-1 and TRBJ2-7, with TRBD1 identical over 7 bases. CDR3 length equals 15 residues. The V gene's germline CDR1 is SGHRS and CDR2 YFSETQ. The V segment lost 2 bases and the J segment 0 bases; nucleotides outside the gene matches: 5. Written as DNA, the CDR3 is TGCGCCAGCAGCTTACAGGGGCCGAGCTCCTACGAGCAGTACTTC. It codes for CASSLQGPSSYEQYF.

In this sample, this clone turned up once. V and J are TRBV5-1 and TRBJ2-1; D uncertain. Trimming removed 2 bases from V and 6 bases from J, with 6 bases in between. CDR1 SGHRS and CDR2 YFSETQ come from the germline V gene. The CDR3 has 12 residues. CDR3 in amino acids: CASSLQSNEQFF. CDR3 DNA: TGCGCCAGCAGCTTACAGAGCAATGAGCAGTTCTTC.

This clone appeared a few times. This rearrangement joins TRBV7-9 to TRBJ1-6; 7 bases are a match to TRBD1. The CDR3 totals 17 residues. Germline-derived CDR1 and CDR2 are SEHNR and FQNEAQ (reference sequence). J was trimmed by 0 bases and V by 5 bases; bases with no gene match: 7. The CDR3 spells CASSHPTGSSYNSPLHF. The DNA for the CDR3 is TGTGCCAGCAGCCACCCGACAGGGAGCTCCTATAATTCACCCCTCCACTTT.

CDR3 sequence (DNA): TGTGCCTGGAGTGTACGGCCGAGCGGACTGTTTTTT. This encodes CAWSVRPSGLFF. The chain links TRBV30 to TRBJ1-4; D is uncertain. V was trimmed by 0 bases and J by 13 bases, leaving 12 bases between them. The CDR3 spans 12 residues. Germline V gene sequence: CDR1 GTSNPN, CDR2 SVGIG (reference sequence).

The chain is built from TRBV10-3 and TRBJ2-3; TRBD2 might be the D (5 bases). V was trimmed by 2 bases and J by 5 bases, leaving 8 bases between them. Germline-derived CDR1 and CDR2 are ENHRY and SYGVKD. The CDR3 runs to 13 residues. CDR3 bases: TGTGCCATCAGTGAGGGCCGGGAAGATACGCAGTATTTT. Amino acid sequence: CAISEGREDTQYF.

This chain uses TRBV4-1 with TRBJ2-5; D gene ambiguous. Per the germline V gene, CDR1 is MGHRA and CDR2 is YSYEKL. V gave up 3 bases and J gave up 5 bases, with 16 bases separating them. This CDR3 spans 15 amino acids. CDR3 loop: CASSHEDTSRETQYF. CDR3 nucleotide sequence: TGCGCCAGCAGCCACGAAGATACGAGTAGGGAGACCCAGTACTTC.

The chain employs TRBV5-1 and TRBJ2-2; 8 nucleotides align to TRBD1. Germline assignment: CDR1 SGHRS and CDR2 YFSETQ. CDR3 size: 15 residues. V was pared by 5 bases and J by 4 bases, with 7 bases of the junction left unmatched. CDR3 DNA: TGCGCCAGCAGTTCCGGGACAGGAATCACCGGGGAGCTGTTTTTT. Its translation is CASSSGTGITGELFF.

This chain connects TRBV9 to TRBJ2-5; tentative D call: TRBD2 (7 bases). Germline V gives CDR1 SGDLS, CDR2 YYNGEE. This CDR3 has 14 amino acids. V dropped 2 bases and J dropped 2 bases, with 10 bases sitting between them. CDR3 in amino acids: CASSVRGGQETQYF. DNA of the CDR3: TGTGCCAGCAGCGTCAGGGGAGGGCAAGAGACCCAGTACTTC.